The rows below give T cell receptor beta chains drawn from one sample of a study of OX40 agonist ivuxolimab in advanced cancers. TCRdb's table, derived via immunoSEQ multiplex PCR, lists solely in-frame clones and lacks some. The table records roughly 9,500 clones, 66% of them present only once. Specimen: CD4+ or CD8+ T cells sorted from blood, collected in a trial of the OX40 agonist ivuxolimab. These receptors were taken from an adult with an advanced solid tumor such as melanoma, head and neck, liver or kidney cancer. The CDR3 runs from the conserved cysteine through the conserved F or W. Fields, in order: clone size, D gene, J gene, V gene, CDR3 DNA, CDR3 protein. D genes are given only for firm matches. A row's size may be missing; if present it is once, few, many or a size class.

clone_size: medium-sized
d_call: -
j_call: TRBJ2-2
v_call: TRBV2
cdr3_nt: TGTGCCAGCAGTGAACGAGACAGGCCCGGGGAGCTGTTTTTT
cdr3_aa: CASSERDRPGELFF

clone_size: -
d_call: TRBD2
j_call: TRBJ2-4
v_call: TRBV9
cdr3_nt: TGTGCCAGCAGCGTAGGTTTAGCGGGGCGGGGAAACATTCAGTACTTC
cdr3_aa: CASSVGLAGRGNIQYF

clone_size: -
d_call: -
j_call: TRBJ1-2
v_call: TRBV19
cdr3_nt: TGTGCCAGTAGTATAGGTGAGGGGCCTTCTGGCTACACCTTC
cdr3_aa: CASSIGEGPSGYTF

clone_size: once
d_call: -
j_call: TRBJ2-7
v_call: TRBV6-5
cdr3_nt: TGTGCCAGCAGTTACTCGAGTATCGGATCCTACGAGCAGTACTTC
cdr3_aa: CASSYSSIGSYEQYF

clone_size: -
d_call: TRBD2
j_call: TRBJ2-5
v_call: TRBV28
cdr3_nt: TGTGCCAGCAGGCCGGGACTAAAGCAAGAGACCCAGTACTTC
cdr3_aa: CASRPGLKQETQYF

clone_size: -
d_call: -
j_call: TRBJ2-7
v_call: TRBV28
cdr3_nt: TGTGCCAGCAGTTGGAAGACTCTCAACTACGAGCAGTACTTC
cdr3_aa: CASSWKTLNYEQYF

clone_size: -
d_call: -
j_call: TRBJ2-3
v_call: TRBV10-3
cdr3_nt: TGTGCCACCCTTGGGGCCCCCACAGATACGCAGTATTTT
cdr3_aa: CATLGAPTDTQYF

clone_size: few
d_call: TRBD2
j_call: TRBJ2-7
v_call: TRBV29-1
cdr3_nt: TGCAGCGTTGAGGCGGGAGCTAACTACGAGCAGTACTTC
cdr3_aa: CSVEAGANYEQYF

clone_size: medium-sized
d_call: -
j_call: TRBJ1-2
v_call: TRBV11-2
cdr3_nt: TGTGCCAGCAGCGAGCTAGGGGGGTTTGGCTACACCTTC
cdr3_aa: CASSELGGFGYTF

clone_size: -
d_call: TRBD1
j_call: TRBJ1-5
v_call: TRBV27
cdr3_nt: TGTGCCAGCAGTTTATCGACAGGGGCTGACAATCAGCCCCAGCATTTT
cdr3_aa: CASSLSTGADNQPQHF

clone_size: -
d_call: -
j_call: TRBJ2-1
v_call: TRBV11-2
cdr3_nt: TGTGCCAGCAGCTGGATGGGAGTTGGCAATGAGCAGTTCTTC
cdr3_aa: CASSWMGVGNEQFF

clone_size: -
d_call: -
j_call: TRBJ1-6
v_call: TRBV28
cdr3_nt: TGTGCCAGCAGTTTGGGGCTGGGCAGGGCCATTTCACCCCTCCACTTT
cdr3_aa: CASSLGLGRAISPLHF

clone_size: -
d_call: -
j_call: TRBJ1-1
v_call: TRBV4-3
cdr3_nt: TGCGCCAGCAGCCAAGATAATGGGAACACTGAAGCTTTCTTT
cdr3_aa: CASSQDNGNTEAFF

clone_size: few
d_call: -
j_call: TRBJ1-2
v_call: TRBV9
cdr3_nt: TGTGCCAGCAGCGCGGACTATTGGGGAGGGGACTATGGCTACACCTTC
cdr3_aa: CASSADYWGGDYGYTF

clone_size: -
d_call: TRBD1
j_call: TRBJ2-3
v_call: TRBV6-4
cdr3_nt: TGTGCCAGCAGTGACTCGACAGGGGCAGATACGCAGTATTTT
cdr3_aa: CASSDSTGADTQYF

clone_size: -
d_call: -
j_call: TRBJ2-3
v_call: TRBV5-6
cdr3_nt: TGTGCCAGCAGCCTGACAGGGAGGAGAGATACGCAGTATTTT
cdr3_aa: CASSLTGRRDTQYF

clone_size: medium-sized
d_call: -
j_call: TRBJ1-1
v_call: TRBV6-6
cdr3_nt: TGTGCCAGCAGTTACGGTGGAGGATCTGAAGCTTTCTTT
cdr3_aa: CASSYGGGSEAFF

clone_size: few
d_call: -
j_call: TRBJ2-3
v_call: TRBV29-1
cdr3_nt: TGCAGCGTTGAAACAGGAGCAGGGGCCACAGATACGCAGTATTTT
cdr3_aa: CSVETGAGATDTQYF

clone_size: -
d_call: -
j_call: TRBJ1-3
v_call: TRBV9
cdr3_nt: TGTGCCAGCAGCGTGGGGAGGGCTTACTCTGGAAACACCATATATTTT
cdr3_aa: CASSVGRAYSGNTIYF

clone_size: few
d_call: -
j_call: TRBJ2-2
v_call: TRBV6-5
cdr3_nt: TGTGCCAGCAACCCCGCAGGGAGCAACACCGGGGAGCTGTTTTTT
cdr3_aa: CASNPAGSNTGELFF

clone_size: medium-sized
d_call: -
j_call: TRBJ1-1
v_call: TRBV11-3
cdr3_nt: TGTGCCAGCAGCTCAGGGTATGGTCCTGAAGCTTTCTTT
cdr3_aa: CASSSGYGPEAFF

clone_size: -
d_call: -
j_call: TRBJ2-7
v_call: TRBV9
cdr3_nt: TGTGCCAGCAGCCCTGGGGAGAGCTACGAGCAGTACTTC
cdr3_aa: CASSPGESYEQYF

clone_size: once
d_call: TRBD2
j_call: TRBJ2-3
v_call: TRBV7-3
cdr3_nt: TGTGCCAGCAGCCTGGGACTAGCGGGTCTCACAGATACGCAGTATTTT
cdr3_aa: CASSLGLAGLTDTQYF

clone_size: -
d_call: -
j_call: TRBJ1-2
v_call: TRBV19
cdr3_nt: TGTGCCAGTAGTATTCGCCGGGACGGTAACTATGGCTACACCTTC
cdr3_aa: CASSIRRDGNYGYTF

clone_size: -
d_call: -
j_call: TRBJ2-1
v_call: TRBV27
cdr3_nt: TGTGCCAGCAGTTACGGGGAGTACAATGAGCAGTTCTTC
cdr3_aa: CASSYGEYNEQFF

clone_size: -
d_call: -
j_call: TRBJ2-6
v_call: TRBV6-6
cdr3_nt: TGTGCCAGCAGTTACGGGGGGGGGCGAGGGGCCAACGTCCTGACTTTC
cdr3_aa: CASSYGGGRGANVLTF

clone_size: -
d_call: -
j_call: TRBJ2-7
v_call: TRBV11-3
cdr3_nt: TGTGCCAGCAGCCCAGGGGGACTCCTCTCCTACGAGCAGTACTTC
cdr3_aa: CASSPGGLLSYEQYF

clone_size: -
d_call: -
j_call: TRBJ2-7
v_call: TRBV5-6
cdr3_nt: TGTGCCAGCAGCTTGGGACAGTCGAAAGAGCAGTACTTC
cdr3_aa: CASSLGQSKEQYF

clone_size: few
d_call: TRBD1
j_call: TRBJ1-2
v_call: TRBV4-1
cdr3_nt: TGCGCCAGCAGCCAAGATCAGGGGGCCCTAGTCTACACCTTC
cdr3_aa: CASSQDQGALVYTF

clone_size: -
d_call: TRBD1
j_call: TRBJ1-6
v_call: TRBV9
cdr3_nt: TGTGCCAGCAGCGTGAAGGACAGGGGGTATAATTCACCCCTCCACTTT
cdr3_aa: CASSVKDRGYNSPLHF

clone_size: -
d_call: TRBD1
j_call: TRBJ2-3
v_call: TRBV5-1
cdr3_nt: TGCGCCAGCAGCTCAGGGACAGGTACTAGCACAGATACGCAGTATTTT
cdr3_aa: CASSSGTGTSTDTQYF

clone_size: -
d_call: -
j_call: TRBJ2-7
v_call: TRBV27
cdr3_nt: TGTGCCAGCAGGGGCAACTCCTACGAGCAGTACTTC
cdr3_aa: CASRGNSYEQYF

clone_size: -
d_call: TRBD1
j_call: TRBJ2-7
v_call: TRBV19
cdr3_nt: TGTGCCAGTAGCCTTCCGGGACAGGCCACCTACGAGCAGTACTTC
cdr3_aa: CASSLPGQATYEQYF

clone_size: -
d_call: -
j_call: TRBJ1-1
v_call: TRBV7-9
cdr3_nt: TGTGCCAGCAGCTTAGAGTTCAAGGAAGCTTTCTTT
cdr3_aa: CASSLEFKEAFF

clone_size: -
d_call: TRBD2
j_call: TRBJ2-3
v_call: TRBV27
cdr3_nt: TGTGCCAGCAGTTCAATCCTAGCGGTTCTCACAGATACGCAGTATTTT
cdr3_aa: CASSSILAVLTDTQYF

clone_size: -
d_call: -
j_call: TRBJ1-4
v_call: TRBV4-1
cdr3_nt: TGCGCCAGCAGCCAAACGGAGAATGAAAAACTGTTTTTT
cdr3_aa: CASSQTENEKLFF